The clone carrying this TCR beta chain was counted ten times or more. Its antigen is undetermined. This sample was taken from a study of CD8+CD57+ T cells in acquired aplastic anemia. Study-wide context: Recorded DNA amounts for sorted CD4+ and CD8+ cells had an average of roughly 3.4 ug. Sequencing produced an average of around 11 million reads per healthy donor for CD4+ cells. The study, taken as a whole, reports: Significance was not reached for CD8+ Simpson's diversity between patients and controls. The study identified more than 25 CD8+ CDR3 sequences shared by patients and controls.

V lost 0 bases to trimming and J lost 1 base; unmatched junction nucleotides: 2. CDR3 length: 15 residues. Genomic DNA templated the TCR beta VDJ and CDR3 profiling. TCRdb re-called the reads through MiXCR, storing one row per CDR3 protein. Of about 180,000 distinct CDR3 sequences detected, about 47% appear once; the ten largest clones hold approximately 3%. This TCR was recovered from a human donor in good health. What was sequenced was sorted CD4+, CD8+, or CD8+CD57+ T cells (not recorded which) from PBMCs. The chain is built from TRBV12-3 or TRBV12-4 and TRBJ2-7, with 8 bases fitting TRBD1. CDR3: CASSLAWTGSYEQYF. CDR3 sequence (DNA): TGTGCCAGCAGTTTAGCCTGGACAGGGTCCTACGAGCAGTACTTC.